Sequencing of this TCR beta chain was carried out in a study of regulatory T cells in long-lasting Graves disease. To make TCR beta libraries, researchers used iRepertoire HTBI primers and Arm-PCR of CDR3 regions. Each CDR3 protein is one row after TCRdb ran MiXCR on the multiplex PCR reads. The sample shows 550,000 to 600,000 distinct CDR3 sequences, 15% to 20% of them seen only once. Comment on this clonotype: Its antigen is not known.

Overall study results and limits: Under persistent disease, TRBV28, TRBJ1-2 and TRBJ2-5 were used preferentially. Small sample size may have lowered accuracy. Less diverse TCR repertoires were seen in persistent Graves' patients than in newly diagnosed ones. Peripheral blood, not thyroid tissue, was the sole material studied.

Noted time point: newly diagnosed GD, antithyroid drugs for less than 3 months. Following extraction of RNA from PBMCs, that RNA was used to make the TCR library. CDR1 LNHDA and CDR2 SQIVND come from the germline V gene (reference sequence). The CDR3 length is 14 residues. Trimming cost V 4 bases and J 8 bases; bases outside gene matches: 7. These data also formed part of another study, on T cells in Graves' hyperthyroidism and ophthalmopathy.

The rearrangement joins TRBV19 to TRBJ2-1; 8 nucleotides line up with TRBD1. This clonotype was sampled from a man aged 18 to 30 with Graves disease. The sequenced sample was peripheral blood mononuclear cells (PBMCs), obtained at new diagnosis, from a patient treated with antithyroid drugs. As DNA, the CDR3 is TGTGCCAGTAGTAGTAGGCAGGGGGCCTATGAGCAGTTCTTC. Amino acids: CASSSRQGAYEQFF.